The entry below gives a single T cell receptor beta chain sequence along with its context. The antigen remains unidentified. Germline V CDR1 and CDR2: ENHRY, SYGVKD. J gave up 3 bases and V 2 bases, and 3 bases lay outside the gene matches. The CDR3 sequence is 14 residues long. The investigators collected lesional scalp punch biopsies and peripheral blood from alopecia areata patients. Reverse transcribed after extraction, RNA yielded cDNA as the sequencing template. The assay was immunoSEQ multiplex PCR, and TCRdb's table has in-frame clones only and misses some. This table holds some 130,000 clones, roughly 50% found once. The data were taken from a study of CD8+ T cells in alopecia areata. Study-wide results and caveats: Scalp specimens additionally yield sequences from normal skin's resident alphabeta T cells. Normal scalp showed lower clonality than lesional scalp, especially alopecia totalis/universalis.

The chain uses TRBV10-3 and TRBJ1-1; 7 bases line up with TRBD1. The clonotype comes from a human donor with alopecia areata. This sample comprised CD4+ T cells sorted from blood, obtained at week 0. This CDR3 reads CAISETQGDTEAFF. CDR3 sequence (DNA): TGTGCCATCAGTGAGACCCAGGGGGACACTGAAGCTTTCTTT.